One and the same sample provided the 29 T cell receptor beta chains below, sequenced in a study of patients and donors after allogeneic stem cell transplantation. MiXCR, applied by TCRdb to the RT-PCR reads, yields one record per CDR3 protein. The sample holds around 200,000 distinct CDR3 sequences, over 30% seen once. The sequenced sample consisted of blood, either unsorted or a sorted T cell fraction (not recorded which). The receptors were sampled from a human donor who was either an allogeneic HSCT recipient or a stem cell or donor lymphocyte infusion donor (not recorded which). It is not recorded whose cells these are; they may come from a transplant donor.

This chain connects TRBV4-1 to TRBJ2-7; tentative D call: TRBD1 (5 bases). CDR1 is MGHRA and CDR2 is YSYEKL in the germline V gene. V was trimmed by 2 bases and J by 3 bases, leaving 11 bases between them. The CDR3 spans 14 residues. The CDR3 sequence is CASSQRQNNYEQYF. DNA for the CDR3: TGCGCCAGCAGCCAAAGACAGAATAACTACGAGCAGTACTTC.

The chain links TRBV29-1 to TRBJ1-1, with D perhaps TRBD1 (5 bases). CDR3 length equals 13 residues. Trimming took 7 bases from V and 2 from J, leaving 14 bases between them. Germline V gene data show CDR1 as SQVTM and CDR2 as ANQGSEA. DNA of the CDR3: TGCAGCGACCTCGGGGCGGTCAACACTGAAGCTTTCTTT. Translation: CSDLGAVNTEAFF.

This clonotype was seen only a few times. The chain couples TRBV6-5 to TRBJ1-1; D call uncertain. V was clipped by 7 bases and J by 1 base, with 10 bases between them. Per germline, CDR1 MNHEY and CDR2 SVGAGI. This CDR3 has 13 residues. CDR3 sequence reads: CASNRHPNTEAFF. The CDR3 DNA sequence: TGTGCCAGCAACCGACACCCGAACACTGAAGCTTTCTTT.

The chain couples TRBV11-2 to TRBJ2-1, with 8 bases lining up with TRBD1. V dropped 8 bases and J dropped 12; count of bases not matched to a gene: 6. Germline assignment: CDR1 SGHAT and CDR2 FQNNGV. This CDR3 region has 11 residues. The CDR3 here is CASSFGTGQFF. The CDR3 DNA is TGTGCCAGCTCTTTTGGGACAGGGCAGTTCTTC.

The chain employs TRBV6-5 and TRBJ1-2; tentatively, D is TRBD1 (5 bases). The germline gives CDR1 MNHEY, CDR2 SVGAGI. This CDR3 spans 17 amino acids. The ends were cut back, 5 bases at V and 0 bases at J, with 19 bases in the middle. CDR3 protein: CASSRSLRVGANYGYTF. The DNA for the CDR3 is TGTGCCAGCAGTCGCTCCCTCAGGGTTGGGGCTAACTATGGCTACACCTTC.

The rearrangement uses TRBV28 and TRBJ1-1; unclear D gene. With 7 bases removed from V and 9 bases from J, the gap between germline ends came to 15 bases. The CDR3 is 12 amino acids. CDR1 and CDR2 (germline): MDHEN, SYDVKM. The CDR3 coding sequence is TGTGCCAGCATCCTGGGAGGAGGGAAAGCTTTCTTT. Amino acids: CASILGGGKAFF.

The chain uses TRBV7-9 and TRBJ1-5; TRBD1 aligns across 7 bases. V gave up 5 bases and J gave up 5 bases; unmatched junction bases: 6. The germline V gene has CDR1 SEHNR and CDR2 FQNEAQ (reference sequence). The CDR3 loop spans 14 amino acids. CDR3 in amino acids: CASSPGQWDQPQHF. The CDR3 DNA sequence: TGTGCCAGCAGCCCGGGACAGTGGGATCAGCCCCAGCATTTT.

This chain uses TRBV7-2 with TRBJ1-1; maybe TRBD1 (5 bases). Trimming pared 5 bases from V and 4 bases from J, leaving 14 bases between. The germline V gene has CDR1 SGHTA and CDR2 FQGNSA. This CDR3 has 14 amino acids. The CDR3 DNA sequence: TGTGCCAGCAGCCCCCACGGACACCTCACTGAAGCTTTCTTT. Protein product: CASSPHGHLTEAFF.

This clonotype was recorded a few times. The J gene is TRBJ1-1, the V gene TRBV5-1, with D tentatively TRBD1 (6 bases). The CDR3 totals 14 residues. Germline-derived CDR1 and CDR2 are SGHRS and YFSETQ. With 3 bases removed from V and 3 bases from J, the gap between germline ends came to 12 bases. CDR3 amino acids: CASSYRGRYTEAFF. The CDR3 bases are TGCGCCAGCAGCTATAGGGGGAGGTACACTGAAGCTTTCTTT.

CDR3 nucleotides: TGCAGCGGGGGAGGAGAGACCCAGTACTTC. As protein: CSGGGETQYF. This chain joins TRBV29-1 and TRBJ2-5; perhaps TRBD2 as D (6 bases). The CDR3 contains 10 residues. Trimming stripped 7 bases from V and 4 bases from J, with 7 bases between. CDR1 and CDR2 from the germline V gene are SQVTM and ANQGSEA.

This clonotype came up many times. This sequence joins TRBV29-1 and TRBJ1-4; D call uncertain. V lost 4 bases and J 0 bases, leaving 3 bases between the germline ends. The germline gives CDR1 SQVTM, CDR2 ANQGSEA. This CDR3 region has 12 residues. In DNA, the CDR3 is TGCAGCGTTGGCGCAACTAATGAAAAACTGTTTTTT. Translating gives CSVGATNEKLFF.

This clonotype was counted at least ten times. V gene TRBV20-1 combines with J gene TRBJ1-4; D ambiguous. The CDR3 totals 15 residues. Germline-derived CDR1 and CDR2 are DFQATT and SNEGSKA (reference sequence). Trimming cost V 5 bases and J 0 bases, with 13 bases left between them. CDR3 sequence: CSASSDTATNEKLFF. CDR3 nucleotides: TGCAGTGCTTCTAGTGACACCGCAACTAATGAAAAACTGTTTTTT.

The J gene is TRBJ1-3, the V gene TRBV12-3 or TRBV12-4, with D maybe TRBD1 (6 bases). The CDR3 totals 14 residues. V shed 3 bases and J shed 3 bases, with 9 bases lying between them. In nucleotides, the CDR3 is TGTGCCAGCAGTTTCATACAGGGTGGAAACACCATATATTTT. It codes for CASSFIQGGNTIYF.

This clonotype appeared a few times. The genes are TRBV18 and TRBJ1-5; no firm D call. V lost 0 bases to trimming and J lost 0 bases, with 6 bases between them. This CDR3 is 15 amino acids long. Germline assignment: CDR1 KGHSH and CDR2 LQKENI. CDR3 coding DNA: TGTGCCAGCTCACCACCGGGGAGTAGCAATCAGCCCCAGCATTTT. Protein sequence: CASSPPGSSNQPQHF.

The chain links TRBV28 to TRBJ2-7; D may be TRBD2 (5 bases). V lost 3 bases to trimming and J lost 6 bases, with 9 bases between them. The germline V gene has CDR1 MDHEN and CDR2 SYDVKM. The CDR3 runs 12 residues. This chain's CDR3 is CASSLDWSEQYF. In DNA, the CDR3 is TGTGCCAGCAGTTTGGACTGGAGCGAGCAGTACTTC.

The chain employs TRBV2 and TRBJ2-3; no clear D. The CDR3 runs to 14 residues. Trimming cost V 5 bases and J 2 bases, with 11 bases left between them. The germline gives CDR1 SNHLY, CDR2 FYNNEI. The CDR3 nucleotides are TGTGCCAGCAGTCTGATTGTAATCACAGATACGCAGTATTTT. Encoded protein: CASSLIVITDTQYF. The full variable domain, with the rest looked up from reference TRBV2 and TRBJ2-3, is EPEVTQTPSHQVTQMGQEVILRCVPISNHLYFYWYRQILGQKVEFLVSFYNNEISEKSEIFDDQFSVERPDGSNFTLKIRSTKLEDSAMYFCASSLIVITDTQYFGPGTRLTVL.

The chain combines TRBV6-2 or TRBV6-3 with TRBJ1-5; TRBD1 agrees at 9 bases. The CDR3 has 19 residues. J lost 2 bases, V lost 3 bases, and 14 bases had no gene match. Germline CDR1 and CDR2: MNHEY and SVGEGT. The CDR3 spells CASSYSLGQGFMGNQPQHF. As DNA, the CDR3 is TGTGCCAGCAGTTATTCTTTGGGACAGGGATTTATGGGCAATCAGCCCCAGCATTTT.

This clonotype was recorded a few times. V usage is TRBV28 and J usage is TRBJ1-2; D gene unclear. V shed 8 bases and J shed 8 bases, with 15 bases lying between them. Looked up from germline, CDR1 is MDHEN and CDR2 is SYDVKM. The CDR3 runs to 12 residues. The chain's CDR3 is CASGRPLGGYTF. In nucleotides, the CDR3 is TGTGCCAGCGGACGACCTTTAGGGGGCTACACCTTC.

The chain combines TRBV5-1 with TRBJ1-1, with D possibly matching TRBD1 (5 bases). Trimming cost V 7 bases and J 0 bases, with 10 bases left between them. This CDR3 spans 13 amino acids. Per germline, CDR1 SGHRS and CDR2 YFSETQ. CDR3 protein: CASHRTMNTEAFF. The CDR3 DNA reads as TGCGCCAGCCACAGGACAATGAACACTGAAGCTTTCTTT.

V gene TRBV7-9 combines with J gene TRBJ1-1; no firm D call. Germline CDR1 is SEHNR and CDR2 is FQNEAQ (reference sequence). The CDR3 is 15 amino acids. V was clipped by 9 bases and J by 0 bases, with 17 bases between them. The CDR3 coding sequence is TGTGCCAGTAAAAGCCCCGTGACGGTGAACACTGAAGCTTTCTTT. It yields the protein CASKSPVTVNTEAFF.

This clonotype was seen a few times. The chain carries TRBV3-1 and TRBJ2-3, with 7 nucleotides matching TRBD2. CDR1 is LGHDT and CDR2 is YNNKEL in the germline V gene (reference sequence). The junction had 11 bases not matched to a gene; V was cut back by 6 bases and J by 2 bases. The CDR3 covers 16 residues. Here the CDR3 DNA reads TGTGCCAGCAGTCGCTGGGATGGGGGGGACACAGATACGCAGTATTTT. Translated, it gives CASSRWDGGDTDTQYF.

DNA for the CDR3: TGTGCCAGCAGTTTAGGAGGGACCGAAAAACTGTTTTTT. Protein sequence: CASSLGGTEKLFF. This chain uses TRBV12-3 or TRBV12-4 with TRBJ1-4, with TRBD1 as a possible D gene (5 bases). The CDR3 sequence is 13 residues long. V gave up 1 base and J gave up 8 bases, with 8 bases separating them.

V usage is TRBV5-1 and J usage is TRBJ2-3, with D uncertain. This CDR3 is built from 16 residues. Germline lookup yields CDR1 SGHRS and CDR2 YFSETQ. V lost 0 bases and J lost 2, with 13 bases in between. CDR3 sequence: CASSLGHIQVTDTQYF. In DNA form, the CDR3 reads TGCGCCAGCAGCTTGGGACACATCCAAGTCACAGATACGCAGTATTTT.

This clonotype came up a few times. This CDR3 is CASNDRTMNTEAFF. The DNA of the CDR3 is TGTGCCAGCAACGACAGGACAATGAACACTGAAGCTTTCTTT. The V gene is TRBV6-2 or TRBV6-3, the J gene TRBJ1-1; a possible D gene is TRBD1 (6 bases). The CDR3 is made up of 14 amino acids. Germline assignment: CDR1 MNHEY and CDR2 SVGEGT. V was shortened by 7 bases and J by 0 bases, with 12 bases between the two germline ends.

The chain links TRBV4-1 to TRBJ2-3, with D possibly matching TRBD1 (6 bases). Germline V gene sequence: CDR1 MGHRA, CDR2 YSYEKL. V lost 2 bases and J 3 bases, leaving 15 bases between the germline ends. The CDR3 has 16 residues. The CDR3 nucleotides read TGCGCCAGCAGCCAACCCCCGGGAACAGGGACAGATACGCAGTATTTT. It translates to CASSQPPGTGTDTQYF.

Comment on this clonotype: The germline gene is not matched at one end of the junction; a read error may be the cause. The gene calls are TRBV18 and TRBJ2-3; 7 nucleotides agree with TRBD1. CDR1 and CDR2 from the germline V gene are KGHSH and LQKENI. The CDR3 sequence is 16 residues long. The CDR3 DNA sequence: TGTGCCAGCTCCCCACAGGGGAGAACAATCACAGATACGCAGTATTTT. Its translation: CASSPQGRTITDTQYF. The full variable domain, completed using reference TRBV18 and TRBJ2-3, is NAGVMQNPRHLVRRRGQEARLRCSPMKGHSHVYWYRQLPEEGLKFMVYLQKENIIDESGMPKERFSAEFPKEGPSILRIQQVVRGDSAAYFCASSPQGRTITDTQYFGPGTRLTVL.

The chain is built from TRBV29-1 and TRBJ2-7; the D gene is possibly TRBD2 (6 bases). Germline V gene data show CDR1 as SQVTM and CDR2 as ANQGSEA. Trimming shortened V by 5 bases and J by 6 bases, and 14 bases separated the two germline ends. The CDR3 is 12 residues long. The CDR3 nucleotides read TGCAGCGTTCGAGGGAGGTTGTCCGAGCAGTACTTC. This gives the protein CSVRGRLSEQYF.

The J gene is TRBJ1-5, the V gene TRBV2; the D is unclear. This CDR3 is built from 17 residues. Trimming stripped 4 bases from V and 0 bases from J, with 16 bases between. The germline V gene has CDR1 SNHLY and CDR2 FYNNEI. CDR3 in amino acids: CASSALSRPNSNQPQHF. CDR3 DNA: TGTGCCAGCAGTGCCCTGTCCCGACCGAATAGCAATCAGCCCCAGCATTTT.

This clonotype has a handful of counts. The rearrangement uses TRBV7-9 and TRBJ1-1; D gene ambiguous. The CDR3 runs to 14 residues. V was shortened by 1 base and J by 0 bases, with 6 bases between the two germline ends. Germline CDR1 and CDR2: SEHNR and FQNEAQ (reference sequence). This chain's CDR3 is CASSLDLVNTEAFF. CDR3 nucleotides: TGTGCCAGCAGCTTAGACTTGGTGAACACTGAAGCTTTCTTT.